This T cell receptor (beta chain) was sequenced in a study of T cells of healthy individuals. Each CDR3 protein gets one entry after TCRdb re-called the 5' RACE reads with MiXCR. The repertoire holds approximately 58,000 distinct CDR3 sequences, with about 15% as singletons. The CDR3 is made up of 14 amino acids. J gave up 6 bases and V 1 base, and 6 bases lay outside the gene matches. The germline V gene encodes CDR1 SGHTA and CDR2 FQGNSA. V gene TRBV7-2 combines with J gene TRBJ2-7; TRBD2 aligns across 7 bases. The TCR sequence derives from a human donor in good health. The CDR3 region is CASSLGGSSGEQYF. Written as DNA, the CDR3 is TGTGCCAGCAGCTTAGGCGGGAGTAGCGGCGAGCAGTACTTC.